This is a list of T cell receptor beta chains from one sample in a study of siplizumab effects on memory and regulatory T cells. Here immunoSEQ multiplex PCR was the method, and the copy in TCRdb shows in-frame clones only, minus some. The sample lists over 100,000 clones, over 85% seen once, with roughly 0.17% in the top ten. The sequenced material came from non-Treg CD4+ T cells sorted from blood. The receptors originated from a human donor in good health. CDR3s include the opening cysteine and the closing phenylalanine or tryptophan. Each record gives: clone size, J gene, V gene, D gene, CDR3 protein, CDR3 DNA. A D gene is named only where the DNA matches it firmly. The size of a clone is reported for some rows only, either as once, few or many, or as a class for expanded clones.

-	TRBJ2-1	TRBV13	-	CASSFAETYPYNEQFF	TGTGCCAGCAGCTTCGCGGAAACCTACCCATACAATGAGCAGTTCTTC
-	TRBJ1-2	TRBV15	-	CATSREGPIIREHYGYTF	TGTGCCACCAGCAGAGAGGGGCCGATTATCAGGGAACACTATGGCTACACCTTC
-	TRBJ2-1	TRBV23-1	TRBD2	CASSQSSGGPIYNEQFF	TGCGCCAGCAGTCAGTCTAGCGGGGGGCCCATCTACAATGAGCAGTTCTTC
-	TRBJ2-7	TRBV20-1	-	CSARDQIEQYF	TGCAGTGCTAGAGATCAGATCGAGCAGTACTTC
-	TRBJ1-1	TRBV9	-	CARSVGLGGDGENTEAFF	TGTGCCCGCAGCGTAGGGTTGGGAGGGGACGGGGAGAACACTGAAGCTTTCTTT
-	TRBJ1-4	TRBV6-1	TRBD1	CASNINRGREKLFF	TGTGCCAGCAACATAAACAGGGGGCGTGAAAAACTGTTTTTT
-	TRBJ2-7	TRBV15	TRBD2	CATSPPGGGLAAEQYF	TGTGCCACCAGCCCGCCCGGAGGAGGACTAGCGGCCGAGCAGTACTTC
few	TRBJ1-1	TRBV19	-	CASSNQRDTEAFF	TGTGCCAGTAGTAACCAGCGGGACACTGAAGCTTTCTTT
few	TRBJ1-6	TRBV10-3	-	CAISPGQTNSPLHF	TGTGCCATCAGTCCGGGACAAACTAATTCACCCCTCCACTTT
-	TRBJ2-2	TRBV25-1	TRBD1	CASSESLGGANTGELFF	TGTGCCAGCAGTGAAAGTCTAGGGGGCGCTAACACCGGGGAGCTGTTTTTT
-	TRBJ2-5	TRBV2	-	CASSVHQQETQYF	TGTGCCAGCAGCGTACACCAACAAGAGACCCAGTACTTC
-	TRBJ1-2	TRBV29-1	-	CSVGDRSSNYGYTF	TGCAGCGTTGGAGACAGGAGTTCTAACTATGGCTACACCTTC
-	TRBJ2-3	TRBV7-6	-	CASSLGVSDTQYF	TGTGCCAGCAGCTTAGGGGTTTCAGATACGCAGTATTTT
few	TRBJ1-1	TRBV6-1	-	CASSDRRTNTEAFF	TGTGCCAGCAGTGATAGACGGACGAACACTGAAGCTTTCTTT
-	TRBJ1-5	TRBV18	-	CASSLISGDSNQPQHF	TGTGCCAGCTCACTGATAAGCGGTGATAGCAATCAGCCCCAGCATTTT
-	TRBJ1-6	TRBV6-1	-	CASRGQGENSPLHF	TGTGCCAGCAGAGGGCAGGGTGAGAACTCACCCCTCCACTTT
few	TRBJ1-6	TRBV2	-	CASSEFGGPGSPLHF	TGTGCCAGCAGTGAATTCGGGGGTCCGGGTTCACCCCTCCACTTT
-	TRBJ1-5	TRBV6-1	-	CASSPAQPQHF	TGTGCCAGCAGCCCCGCCCAGCCCCAGCATTTT
-	TRBJ1-2	TRBV5-6	-	CASSPLQQGFTF	TGTGCCAGCAGCCCCTTACAACAGGGATTCACCTTC
-	TRBJ2-3	TRBV7-2	-	CASSPTSLDTQYF	TGTGCCAGCAGCCCGACTAGTTTAGATACGCAGTATTTT
-	TRBJ1-2	TRBV7-2	-	CASSLGQVGGYTF	TGTGCCAGCAGCCTCGGGCAGGTGGGTGGCTACACCTTC
-	TRBJ1-5	TRBV5-1	-	CASSLDSNQPQHF	TGCGCCAGCAGCTTAGATAGCAATCAGCCCCAGCATTTT
-	TRBJ1-3	TRBV2	-	CAILSFSSGNTIYF	TGTGCCATCTTGAGTTTTTCCTCTGGAAACACCATATATTTT
-	TRBJ2-1	TRBV11-2	-	CASSPRRGPYNEQFF	TGTGCCAGCAGCCCCCGACGGGGGCCCTACAATGAGCAGTTCTTC
-	TRBJ2-7	TRBV28	-	CASSLSNPGLYEQYF	TGTGCCAGCAGTTTATCTAACCCCGGGCTCTACGAGCAGTACTTC
-	TRBJ2-2	TRBV28	TRBD1	CASSLDPTGQLNTGELFF	TGTGCCAGCAGTTTAGATCCCACGGGACAGCTGAACACCGGGGAGCTGTTTTTT
-	TRBJ1-1	TRBV11-2	TRBD1	CATSRTGGFEAFF	TGTGCCACCTCACGAACAGGGGGTTTTGAAGCTTTCTTT
-	TRBJ2-7	TRBV29-1	-	CSGRSSYEQYF	TGCAGCGGCAGGAGCTCCTACGAGCAGTACTTC
-	TRBJ2-3	TRBV7-6	-	CASSLAGLTDTQYF	TGTGCCAGCAGCTTAGCGGGGCTTACAGATACGCAGTATTTT
-	TRBJ2-7	TRBV28	-	CASQTPGGSSYEQYF	TGTGCCAGCCAGACCCCTGGGGGGAGCTCCTACGAGCAGTACTTC
once	TRBJ1-2	TRBV4-3	-	CASSQESGRGYTF	TGCGCCAGCAGCCAAGAAAGCGGCAGGGGCTACACCTTC
-	TRBJ2-7	TRBV11-2	-	CASSLRRGDYEQYF	TGTGCCAGCAGCCTCAGACGAGGGGACTACGAGCAGTACTTC
-	TRBJ2-7	TRBV19	-	CASSIGVRGNEQYF	TGTGCCAGTAGTATAGGTGTTCGGGGCAACGAGCAGTACTTC
-	TRBJ2-3	TRBV19	TRBD1	CASSRQGRTDTQYF	TGTGCCAGTAGTAGACAGGGTAGGACAGATACGCAGTATTTT
-	TRBJ2-7	TRBV5-6	TRBD1	CASSETGATYEQYF	TGTGCCAGCAGCGAAACAGGGGCTACCTACGAGCAGTACTTC
-	TRBJ1-2	TRBV6-6	TRBD1	CASQDRGISNYGYTF	TGTGCCAGCCAGGACAGGGGTATTTCTAACTATGGCTACACCTTC
-	TRBJ1-2	TRBV7-9	-	CASSPPRGANDYGYTF	TGTGCCAGCAGCCCACCGCGGGGGGCAAACGACTATGGCTACACCTTC
-	TRBJ2-7	TRBV7-2	-	CASSLGAGRSYEQYF	TGTGCCAGCAGCTTAGGGGCAGGGCGGTCCTACGAGCAGTACTTC
-	TRBJ2-7	TRBV20-1	-	CSAWSHEQYF	TGCAGTGCTTGGTCGCACGAGCAGTACTTC
-	TRBJ1-1	TRBV6-5	TRBD1	CASSYSLQGATEAFF	TGTGCCAGCAGTTACTCCCTACAGGGGGCCACTGAAGCTTTCTTT
-	TRBJ2-5	TRBV6-5	-	CASTLTGTNRETQYF	TGTGCCAGCACCTTGACAGGAACGAATAGGGAGACCCAGTACTTC
-	TRBJ2-5	TRBV27	TRBD2	CASSFYGSGGLGTQYF	TGTGCCAGCAGTTTCTATGGTAGCGGGGGGCTAGGGACCCAGTACTTC
once	TRBJ1-3	TRBV18	-	CASSPGIPEGLSGNTIYF	TGTGCCAGCTCCCCCGGGATCCCAGAGGGACTCTCTGGAAACACCATATATTTT
-	TRBJ2-1	TRBV10-3	TRBD1	CATTGTGFDEQFF	TGTGCCACCACCGGGACAGGGTTTGATGAGCAGTTCTTC
-	TRBJ2-1	TRBV12-5	-	CASGSGQRDEQFF	TGTGCTAGTGGTTCCGGGCAGAGGGATGAGCAGTTCTTC
-	TRBJ1-2	TRBV18	-	CASSPLGGPDGYTF	TGTGCCAGCTCACCTCTCGGGGGCCCCGATGGCTACACCTTC